Below are 19 T cell receptor beta chains sequenced from a single sample in a study of identical twins. TCRdb itself ran the 5' RACE reads through MiXCR, one entry per CDR3 protein. The data hold roughly 250,000 distinct CDR3 sequences, with roughly an eighth observed a single time. Input material: memory (CD45RO+) T cells sorted from blood. Receptors were obtained from a woman under 30 in good health.

There are a few counts of this clonotype. The rearrangement joins TRBV20-1 to TRBJ1-1; D is undetermined. The germline V gene has CDR1 DFQATT and CDR2 SNEGSKA (reference sequence). There are 14 residues in the CDR3. V lost 5 bases to trimming and J lost 0 bases, with 13 bases between them. The CDR3 DNA reads TGCAGTGCTGGGCTCGATGGGATGAACACTGAAGCTTTCTTT. As protein: CSAGLDGMNTEAFF.

This clonotype was counted a few times. The rearrangement links TRBV7-2 to TRBJ2-7, with 9 bases matching TRBD2. The CDR3 consists of 15 residues. V lost 0 bases, J lost 1 base, and 1 base stayed unmatched. Germline CDR1 is SGHTA and CDR2 is FQGNSA. The CDR3 loop reads CASSLAAGGSYEQYF. CDR3 DNA sequence: TGTGCCAGCAGCTTAGCAGCGGGAGGTTCCTACGAGCAGTACTTC.

This clonotype was recorded many times. The chain joins TRBV4-1 to TRBJ2-1; D remains ambiguous. The CDR3 consists of 15 residues. V dropped 9 bases and J dropped 7 bases, with 22 bases sitting between them. Germline CDR1 MGHRA, CDR2 YSYEKL. CDR3 region: CARVGCYTIFNEQFF. CDR3 bases: TGCGCCAGAGTTGGATGCTACACAATTTTTAATGAGCAGTTCTTC.

The chain employs TRBV29-1 and TRBJ1-3; tentative D call: TRBD1 (5 bases). Germline CDR1 SQVTM, CDR2 ANQGSEA. The CDR3 consists of 13 residues. Trimming stripped 4 bases from V and 4 bases from J, with 11 bases between. The CDR3 spells CSVGAGIGNTIYF. DNA of the CDR3: TGCAGCGTTGGGGCAGGGATCGGAAACACCATATATTTT.

This clonotype was picked up a small number of times. One junction end disagrees with the germline gene, perhaps due to a read error. V usage is TRBV7-9 and J usage is TRBJ2-1; D is uncertain. The CDR3 is 11 amino acids. Germline V gives CDR1 SEHNR, CDR2 FQNEAQ (reference sequence). The CDR3 DNA sequence: TGTGCCAGCAGCTTATCTCCCTTCGCCGTCTTC. Translating it yields CASSLSPFAVF.

The chain carries TRBV12-3 or TRBV12-4 and TRBJ1-1; no definite D call. V lost 2 bases and J lost 4, with 8 bases in between. The CDR3 is 13 amino acids. CDR3: CASSLSGSTEAFF. CDR3 sequence (DNA): TGTGCCAGCAGTTTAAGTGGGAGCACTGAAGCTTTCTTT.

This rearrangement joins TRBV29-1 to TRBJ2-3; D is uncertain. Per the germline V gene, CDR1 is SQVTM and CDR2 is ANQGSEA. The CDR3 covers 14 residues. V dropped 7 bases and J dropped 0 bases, with 14 bases sitting between them. In DNA form, the CDR3 reads TGCAGCGCCAAGGACCGGTATAGCACAGATACGCAGTATTTT. Amino acids: CSAKDRYSTDTQYF.

The V and J genes are TRBV9 and TRBJ2-2; D is possibly TRBD1 (6 bases). The CDR3 is 13 residues long. Germline loops: CDR1 SGDLS, CDR2 YYNGEE. With 1 base removed from V and 7 bases from J, the gap between germline ends came to 8 bases. CDR3 nucleotide sequence: TGTGCCAGCAGCGTAATGACAGGCGGGGAGCTGTTTTTT. It yields the protein CASSVMTGGELFF.

This rearrangement joins TRBV7-2 to TRBJ1-4; possible D gene TRBD1, 6 bases. The CDR3 loop spans 13 amino acids. The V and J ends lost 3 bases and 8 bases respectively, with 10 bases between them. The germline CDR1 and CDR2 sequences are SGHTA and FQGNSA. The CDR3: CASSLNREEKLFF. The CDR3 nucleotides read TGTGCCAGCAGCTTGAACAGGGAGGAAAAACTGTTTTTT.

The CDR3 sequence: CASSSETGPGQPQHF. The DNA of the CDR3 is TGTGCCAGCAGCTCAGAAACAGGGCCGGGCCAGCCCCAGCATTTT. The V and J genes are TRBV7-8 and TRBJ1-5; maybe TRBD1 (6 bases). CDR1 and CDR2 from the germline V gene are SGHVS and FQNEAQ. Trimming took off 4 bases at V and 7 bases at J, with 17 bases between the two ends. This CDR3 comprises 15 residues.

The rearrangement joins TRBV20-1 to TRBJ2-1; possibly TRBD2 for D (5 bases). The length of the CDR3 is 18 residues. Germline values: CDR1 DFQATT, CDR2 SNEGSKA (reference sequence). Trimming cost V 2 bases and J 0 bases, with 20 bases left between them. CDR3 region: CSARNSEASRSSYNEQFF. The DNA for the CDR3 is TGCAGTGCTAGAAATTCTGAGGCTAGCCGGAGCTCCTACAATGAGCAGTTCTTC.

The V call is TRBV6-6, the J call TRBJ1-2; no clear D gene. Germline loops: CDR1 MNHNY, CDR2 SVGAGI (reference sequence). The V end lost 5 bases, the J end lost 2 bases, and 9 bases lay between the germline ends. This CDR3 spans 13 amino acids. The CDR3 loop is CASSRQINYGYTF. The CDR3 DNA is TGTGCCAGCAGTCGGCAGATCAACTATGGCTACACCTTC.

This clonotype was observed a few times. This sequence joins TRBV7-2 and TRBJ1-2, with unresolved D. This CDR3 comprises 13 residues. Trimming cost V 5 bases and J 7 bases, with 14 bases left between them. CDR1 SGHTA and CDR2 FQGNSA come from the germline V gene. Written as DNA, the CDR3 is TGTGCCAGCAGCCCCCTTCGGATCGCTGGCTACACCTTC. As protein: CASSPLRIAGYTF. The complete variable domain, with remaining parts taken from reference TRBV7-2 and TRBJ1-2, reads GAGVSQSPSNKVTEKGKDVELRCDPISGHTALYWYRQSLGQGLEFLIYFQGNSAPDKSGLPSDRFSAERTGGSVSTLTIQRTQQEDSAVYLCASSPLRIAGYTFGSGTRLTVV.

This clonotype was counted between two and nine times. V usage is TRBV10-3 and J usage is TRBJ2-7, with 8 bases lining up with TRBD2. With 0 bases clipped from V and 8 bases from J, the junction kept 12 bases outside the gene matches. The V gene's germline CDR1 is ENHRY and CDR2 SYGVKD. There are 16 residues in the CDR3. As DNA, the CDR3 is TGTGCCATCAGTGAGTCGTCGAGCGGGGGACCAGATAAGCAGTACTTC. Encoded protein: CAISESSSGGPDKQYF.

J is TRBJ2-1 and V is TRBV6-1; 12 nucleotides agree with TRBD2. The CDR3 contains 16 residues. V lost 8 bases and J lost 9; bases outside the gene matches: 14. Germline V CDR1 and CDR2: MNHNS, SASEGT. CDR3 residues: CASRGLAGGGAGEQFF. CDR3 DNA sequence: TGTGCCAGCCGTGGGCTAGCGGGAGGGGGGGCTGGTGAGCAGTTCTTC.

There are a few counts of this clonotype. In DNA form, the CDR3 reads TGTGCCAGCAGCCTTCAGACCAATCGGGGCTACACCTTC. Translating gives CASSLQTNRGYTF. The rearrangement joins TRBV14 to TRBJ1-2; D is unresolved. This CDR3 comprises 13 residues. V lost 4 bases and J 8 bases, leaving 14 bases between the germline ends. Germline CDR1 is SGHDN and CDR2 is FVKESK.

The CDR3: CASSVGPNVYGYTF. As DNA, the CDR3 is TGTGCCAGCAGCGTAGGCCCCAATGTCTATGGCTACACCTTC. The V gene is TRBV9, the J gene TRBJ1-2; D unclear. CDR3 size: 14 residues. V lost 0 bases and J lost 4, with 10 bases in between. Germline CDR1 is SGDLS and CDR2 is YYNGEE.

The chain couples TRBV7-9 to TRBJ1-5; TRBD1 is a possible D gene (6 bases). The germline gives CDR1 SEHNR, CDR2 FQNEAQ (reference sequence). This CDR3 spans 14 amino acids. V lost 5 bases, J lost 2 bases, and 10 bases lay in between. The CDR3 DNA reads TGTGCCAGCAGCGAACAGGGTGGCAATCAGCCCCAGCATTTT. It encodes CASSEQGGNQPQHF.

The chain employs TRBV7-2 and TRBJ2-6; D gene unclear. The CDR3 is made up of 16 amino acids. Germline V CDR1 and CDR2: SGHTA, FQGNSA. V gave up 5 bases and J gave up 2 bases, with 13 bases separating them. CDR3 sequence (DNA): TGTGCCAGCAGCCCCTGGGTTAACCCTGGGGCCAACGTCCTGACTTTC. This codes for CASSPWVNPGANVLTF.